This is a list of T cell receptor beta chains from one sample in a study of shared clonotypes between healthy human individuals. TCRdb's copy holds only in-frame clones and misses some; the assay was immunoSEQ multiplex PCR. The profile shows 500,000 or so clones, more than 95% of them singletons. The sequenced sample consisted of naive CD4+ T cells sorted from blood. The receptors originated from a woman in her 30s in good health. CDR3s include the opening cysteine and the closing phenylalanine or tryptophan. The order of the fields is J gene, V gene, D gene, clone size, CDR3 protein, CDR3 DNA. The D gene is left open where the match is weak. Some rows have no size entry. The others give once, few or many, or a class for an expanded clone.

j_gene: TRBJ2-7; v_gene: TRBV9; d_gene: TRBD1; abundance: NA; CDR3aa: CASSVEGGTGNYEQYF; CDR3nt: TGTGCCAGCAGCGTAGAAGGAGGGACAGGGAACTACGAGCAGTACTTC
j_gene: TRBJ2-1; v_gene: TRBV19; d_gene: NA; abundance: NA; CDR3aa: CASSIRGSSYNEQFF; CDR3nt: TGTGCCAGTAGTATTAGGGGGAGCTCCTACAATGAGCAGTTCTTC
j_gene: TRBJ2-3; v_gene: TRBV5-1; d_gene: NA; abundance: NA; CDR3aa: CASSRGRTPRGTDTQYF; CDR3nt: TGCGCCAGCAGCAGGGGACGGACCCCGAGGGGCACAGATACGCAGTATTTT
j_gene: TRBJ1-1; v_gene: TRBV19; d_gene: NA; abundance: NA; CDR3aa: CASSIYPALAGVNTEAFF; CDR3nt: TGTGCCAGTAGTATATACCCCGCGTTGGCAGGGGTAAACACTGAAGCTTTCTTT
j_gene: TRBJ2-2; v_gene: TRBV10-2; d_gene: NA; abundance: NA; CDR3aa: CASRGPGTGELFF; CDR3nt: TGCGCCAGCAGAGGGCCTGGAACCGGGGAGCTGTTTTTT
j_gene: TRBJ1-4; v_gene: TRBV28; d_gene: NA; abundance: NA; CDR3aa: CASSLRGGTNEKLFF; CDR3nt: TGTGCCAGCAGTTTGAGGGGGGGAACTAATGAAAAACTGTTTTTT
j_gene: TRBJ1-2; v_gene: TRBV28; d_gene: NA; abundance: NA; CDR3aa: CASTLGGFYGYTF; CDR3nt: TGTGCCAGCACCTTGGGGGGTTTCTATGGCTACACCTTC
j_gene: TRBJ1-1; v_gene: TRBV2; d_gene: TRBD1; abundance: NA; CDR3aa: CASRWTGVNTEAFF; CDR3nt: TGTGCCAGCAGGTGGACAGGGGTCAACACTGAAGCTTTCTTT
j_gene: TRBJ2-7; v_gene: TRBV2; d_gene: TRBD1; abundance: NA; CDR3aa: CASSTRQGSAEQYF; CDR3nt: TGTGCCAGCAGTACCCGACAGGGAAGTGCCGAGCAGTACTTC
j_gene: TRBJ2-1; v_gene: TRBV2; d_gene: NA; abundance: NA; CDR3aa: CASSEWGSSYNEQFF; CDR3nt: TGTGCCAGCAGTGAATGGGGGAGCTCCTACAATGAGCAGTTCTTC
j_gene: TRBJ2-2; v_gene: TRBV6-1; d_gene: NA; abundance: NA; CDR3aa: CASTRGATNTGELFF; CDR3nt: TGTGCCAGTACCAGGGGGGCTACGAACACCGGGGAGCTGTTTTTT
j_gene: TRBJ1-1; v_gene: TRBV27; d_gene: NA; abundance: NA; CDR3aa: CASSTTILEREAFF; CDR3nt: TGTGCCAGCAGTACTACAATACTAGAAAGGGAAGCTTTCTTT
j_gene: TRBJ1-5; v_gene: TRBV2; d_gene: TRBD1; abundance: NA; CDR3aa: CASKGTENQPQHF; CDR3nt: TGTGCCAGCAAAGGGACAGAGAATCAGCCCCAGCATTTT
j_gene: TRBJ1-1; v_gene: TRBV5-1; d_gene: NA; abundance: NA; CDR3aa: CASSLGQAVNTEAFF; CDR3nt: TGCGCCAGCAGCTTGGGACAGGCCGTGAACACTGAAGCTTTCTTT
j_gene: TRBJ2-2; v_gene: TRBV6-4; d_gene: TRBD2; abundance: NA; CDR3aa: CASRTSGSGSGELFF; CDR3nt: TGTGCCAGCAGAACTAGCGGGAGTGGCTCCGGGGAGCTGTTTTTT
j_gene: TRBJ1-5; v_gene: TRBV7-2; d_gene: NA; abundance: NA; CDR3aa: CASSLPGFNQPQHF; CDR3nt: TGTGCCAGCAGCTTACCAGGGTTCAATCAGCCCCAGCATTTT
j_gene: TRBJ2-5; v_gene: TRBV28; d_gene: NA; abundance: NA; CDR3aa: CATSLTGNGETQYF; CDR3nt: TGTGCCACCTCATTAACAGGGAATGGGGAGACCCAGTACTTC
j_gene: TRBJ1-1; v_gene: TRBV28; d_gene: TRBD1; abundance: NA; CDR3aa: CASSLGQGVVNTEAFF; CDR3nt: TGTGCCAGCAGTTTAGGGCAGGGGGTCGTGAACACTGAAGCTTTCTTT
j_gene: TRBJ2-7; v_gene: TRBV4-1; d_gene: NA; abundance: NA; CDR3aa: CASSLGPQTTYEQYF; CDR3nt: TGCGCCAGCTCCCTCGGACCCCAAACCACCTACGAGCAGTACTTC
j_gene: TRBJ2-1; v_gene: TRBV4-2; d_gene: TRBD2; abundance: NA; CDR3aa: CASSQGAGTSLTYNEQFF; CDR3nt: TGTGCCAGCAGCCAAGGAGCTGGGACTAGCCTAACGTACAATGAGCAGTTCTTC
j_gene: TRBJ1-1; v_gene: TRBV29-1; d_gene: TRBD1; abundance: NA; CDR3aa: CSVAGQANTEAFF; CDR3nt: TGCAGCGTTGCGGGACAGGCAAACACTGAAGCTTTCTTT
j_gene: TRBJ2-1; v_gene: TRBV28; d_gene: NA; abundance: NA; CDR3aa: CASSFKGGPSYNEQFF; CDR3nt: TGTGCCAGCAGTTTCAAGGGCGGGCCCTCCTACAATGAGCAGTTCTTC
j_gene: TRBJ2-2; v_gene: TRBV5-1; d_gene: NA; abundance: NA; CDR3aa: CASSLVVDTGELFF; CDR3nt: TGCGCCAGCAGCTTGGTCGTCGACACCGGGGAGCTGTTTTTT
j_gene: TRBJ1-1; v_gene: TRBV27; d_gene: NA; abundance: NA; CDR3aa: CAAGRGLSTTEAFF; CDR3nt: TGTGCCGCCGGCAGGGGTCTTTCTACTACTGAAGCTTTCTTT
j_gene: TRBJ2-7; v_gene: TRBV15; d_gene: NA; abundance: NA; CDR3aa: CATSREGVPEQYF; CDR3nt: TGTGCCACCAGCAGAGAAGGGGTCCCCGAGCAGTACTTC
j_gene: TRBJ1-4; v_gene: TRBV28; d_gene: NA; abundance: NA; CDR3aa: CASSRVNEKLFF; CDR3nt: TGTGCCAGCAGCAGGGTTAATGAAAAACTGTTTTTT
j_gene: TRBJ2-7; v_gene: TRBV27; d_gene: TRBD1; abundance: NA; CDR3aa: CASSLTGTGTYEQYF; CDR3nt: TGTGCCAGCAGTTTAACCGGGACAGGGACCTACGAGCAGTACTTC
j_gene: TRBJ1-6; v_gene: TRBV27; d_gene: TRBD1; abundance: NA; CDR3aa: CASSLSIGQGKPNSPLHF; CDR3nt: TGTGCCAGCAGTTTATCGATAGGACAGGGCAAACCTAATTCACCCCTCCACTTT
j_gene: TRBJ2-5; v_gene: TRBV7-2; d_gene: NA; abundance: NA; CDR3aa: CASSLGGPQETQYF; CDR3nt: TGTGCCAGCAGCTTAGGGGGGCCCCAAGAGACCCAGTACTTC
j_gene: TRBJ2-7; v_gene: TRBV19; d_gene: TRBD2; abundance: NA; CDR3aa: CASSIVGAGGNEQYF; CDR3nt: TGTGCCAGTAGTATAGTTGGGGCGGGAGGAAACGAGCAGTACTTC
j_gene: TRBJ1-2; v_gene: TRBV10-3; d_gene: TRBD1; abundance: NA; CDR3aa: CAIRPGTGGNSNYGYTF; CDR3nt: TGTGCCATCAGACCCGGGACAGGGGGCAACTCTAACTATGGCTACACCTTC
j_gene: TRBJ2-2; v_gene: TRBV28; d_gene: TRBD1; abundance: NA; CDR3aa: CASSAPGTDFTGELFF; CDR3nt: TGTGCCAGCAGCGCTCCCGGGACAGATTTCACCGGGGAGCTGTTTTTT
j_gene: TRBJ2-7; v_gene: TRBV18; d_gene: TRBD2; abundance: NA; CDR3aa: CASGLSGSFNEQYF; CDR3nt: TGTGCCAGTGGGTTGAGCGGGAGTTTCAACGAGCAGTACTTC
j_gene: TRBJ2-2; v_gene: TRBV27; d_gene: NA; abundance: NA; CDR3aa: CASSFHGVNTGELFF; CDR3nt: TGTGCCAGCAGCTTCCACGGGGTGAACACCGGGGAGCTGTTTTTT
j_gene: TRBJ2-1; v_gene: TRBV5-5; d_gene: TRBD2; abundance: NA; CDR3aa: CASSHQELAPRAFF; CDR3nt: TGTGCCAGCAGCCACCAGGAACTAGCGCCGAGGGCGTTCTTC
j_gene: TRBJ2-7; v_gene: TRBV5-1; d_gene: NA; abundance: few; CDR3aa: CASSNSYEQYF; CDR3nt: TGCGCCAGCAGCAACTCCTACGAGCAGTACTTC
j_gene: TRBJ2-2; v_gene: TRBV28; d_gene: NA; abundance: NA; CDR3aa: CASSFLIEAGKNTGELFF; CDR3nt: TGTGCCAGCAGTTTCTTGATTGAGGCGGGAAAGAACACCGGGGAGCTGTTTTTT
j_gene: TRBJ1-5; v_gene: TRBV6-1; d_gene: TRBD1; abundance: few; CDR3aa: CASSETGLQPQHF; CDR3nt: TGTGCCAGCAGTGAGACAGGGCTTCAGCCCCAGCATTTT
j_gene: TRBJ2-7; v_gene: TRBV5-6; d_gene: TRBD2; abundance: NA; CDR3aa: CASSPVAGATDEQYF; CDR3nt: TGTGCCAGCAGCCCGGTAGCGGGAGCTACGGACGAGCAGTACTTC
j_gene: TRBJ2-5; v_gene: TRBV14; d_gene: NA; abundance: NA; CDR3aa: CASSGLVETQYF; CDR3nt: TGTGCCAGCAGCGGGTTGGTGGAGACCCAGTACTTC
j_gene: TRBJ2-7; v_gene: TRBV4-1; d_gene: TRBD1; abundance: NA; CDR3aa: CASSQGSQGPEYEQYF; CDR3nt: TGCGCCAGCAGCCAAGGATCACAGGGGCCAGAATACGAGCAGTACTTC
j_gene: TRBJ1-5; v_gene: TRBV28; d_gene: TRBD1; abundance: once; CDR3aa: CASSPGQGNQPQHF; CDR3nt: TGTGCCAGCAGCCCGGGACAGGGGAATCAGCCCCAGCATTTT
j_gene: TRBJ1-4; v_gene: TRBV7-9; d_gene: NA; abundance: NA; CDR3aa: CASSLEAGNEKLFF; CDR3nt: TGTGCCAGCAGCTTAGAGGCGGGTAATGAAAAACTGTTTTTT
j_gene: TRBJ2-7; v_gene: TRBV18; d_gene: NA; abundance: NA; CDR3aa: CASSSQGYEQYF; CDR3nt: TGTGCCAGCTCATCACAGGGCTACGAGCAGTACTTC
j_gene: TRBJ1-2; v_gene: TRBV2; d_gene: NA; abundance: once; CDR3aa: CASTPGGVLYGYTF; CDR3nt: TGTGCCAGCACCCCTGGAGGGGTGCTCTATGGCTACACCTTC
j_gene: TRBJ2-2; v_gene: TRBV18; d_gene: NA; abundance: NA; CDR3aa: CASSLVIAENTGELFF; CDR3nt: TGTGCCAGCTCCCTAGTGATAGCGGAGAACACCGGGGAGCTGTTTTTT
j_gene: TRBJ1-4; v_gene: TRBV6-5; d_gene: TRBD1; abundance: NA; CDR3aa: CASSRDRKNEKLFF; CDR3nt: TGTGCCAGCAGTCGGGACAGAAAGAATGAAAAACTGTTTTTT
j_gene: TRBJ1-1; v_gene: TRBV10-1; d_gene: NA; abundance: NA; CDR3aa: CASSDPFGGNTEAFF; CDR3nt: TGCGCCAGCAGTGACCCATTCGGGGGCAACACTGAAGCTTTCTTT
j_gene: TRBJ2-2; v_gene: TRBV7-3; d_gene: NA; abundance: NA; CDR3aa: CASTLTGTSNTGELFF; CDR3nt: TGTGCCAGCACCCTTACAGGCACCTCTAACACCGGGGAGCTGTTTTTT
j_gene: TRBJ2-5; v_gene: TRBV7-2; d_gene: NA; abundance: NA; CDR3aa: CASSLGGVKTQYF; CDR3nt: TGTGCCAGCAGCTTAGGCGGAGTGAAGACCCAGTACTTC
j_gene: TRBJ2-7; v_gene: TRBV4-2; d_gene: TRBD2; abundance: NA; CDR3aa: CASSQAGGVGLAGSYEQYF; CDR3nt: TGTGCCAGCAGCCAGGCTGGGGGGGTGGGACTAGCGGGCTCCTACGAGCAGTACTTC
j_gene: TRBJ2-1; v_gene: TRBV5-1; d_gene: NA; abundance: once; CDR3aa: CASSSTLSSYNEQFF; CDR3nt: TGCGCCAGCAGCTCGACACTAAGCTCCTACAATGAGCAGTTCTTC
j_gene: TRBJ2-3; v_gene: TRBV5-1; d_gene: NA; abundance: NA; CDR3aa: CASSLGQYIGTDTQYF; CDR3nt: TGCGCCAGCAGCTTGGGGCAGTACATTGGCACAGATACGCAGTATTTT
j_gene: TRBJ2-7; v_gene: TRBV27; d_gene: TRBD1; abundance: once; CDR3aa: CASSPGTGQQRSYEQYF; CDR3nt: TGTGCCAGCAGTCCCGGGACAGGACAGCAACGGTCCTACGAGCAGTACTTC